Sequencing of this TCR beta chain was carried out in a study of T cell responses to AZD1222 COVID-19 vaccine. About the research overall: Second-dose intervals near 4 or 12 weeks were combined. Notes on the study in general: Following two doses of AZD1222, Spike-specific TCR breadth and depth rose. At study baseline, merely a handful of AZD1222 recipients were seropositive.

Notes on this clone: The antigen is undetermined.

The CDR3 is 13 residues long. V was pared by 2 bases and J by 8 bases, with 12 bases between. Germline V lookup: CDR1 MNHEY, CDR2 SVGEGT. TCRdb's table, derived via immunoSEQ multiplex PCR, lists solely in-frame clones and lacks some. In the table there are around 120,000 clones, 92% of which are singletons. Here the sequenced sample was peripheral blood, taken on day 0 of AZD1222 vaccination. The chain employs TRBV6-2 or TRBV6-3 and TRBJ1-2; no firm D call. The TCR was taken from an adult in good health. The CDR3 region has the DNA TGTGCCAGCAGTTACCTCGCCAGGAACGGCTACACCTTC. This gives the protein CASSYLARNGYTF.